The next 21 T cell receptor beta chains were all read from a single sample in a study of early T cells in non-severe SARS-CoV-2 infection. TCRdb analysed the 5' RACE reads with MiXCR anew, one entry per CDR3 protein. The sample consists of under 95,000 distinct CDR3 sequences, around 14% of them appearing once. The specimen was whole blood. The receptors here all came from an adult who was a healthcare worker with PCR-confirmed SARS-CoV-2 infection or an uninfected control (not recorded which).

This clonotype appeared a few times. The rearrangement links TRBV12-3 or TRBV12-4 to TRBJ1-3, with D tentatively TRBD1 (5 bases). V was clipped by 3 bases and J by 0 bases, with 12 bases between them. The length of the CDR3 is 16 residues. Here the CDR3 DNA reads TGTGCCAGCAGTTTGCGGGGGTTGAGCTCTGGAAACACCATATATTTT. As protein: CASSLRGLSSGNTIYF.

Only a few counts were recorded for this clonotype. CDR3 residues: CASSIAGREWNEQFF. The CDR3, as DNA: TGTGCCAGTAGTATAGCCGGGAGGGAGTGGAATGAGCAGTTCTTC. V gene TRBV19 combines with J gene TRBJ2-1, with 8 bases fitting TRBD2. The CDR3 consists of 15 residues. V dropped 1 base and J dropped 7; count of bases not matched to a gene: 6. The germline V gene has CDR1 LNHDA and CDR2 SQIVND (reference sequence).

Note on this clonotype: Possible read error: a much larger clone is one base away. This sequence joins TRBV18 and TRBJ1-3; D not resolved. The CDR3 runs 15 residues. Trimming left V 3 bases short and J 2 bases short, with 11 bases between. Per the germline V gene, CDR1 is KGHSH and CDR2 is LQKENI. Here the CDR3 DNA reads TGTGCCAGCTCACCCTCGTGGGCAACTGGAAACACCATATATTTT. As protein: CASSPSWATGNTIYF.

This chain links TRBV12-3 or TRBV12-4 with TRBJ1-1, with no clear D. CDR3 size: 11 residues. Trimming took 4 bases from V and 9 from J, leaving 9 bases between them. Here the CDR3 reads CASSSLGQAFF. DNA for the CDR3: TGTGCCAGCAGTTCACTTGGGCAAGCTTTCTTT.

CDR3 nucleotide sequence: TGCAGTGCGGGGGTGGGTAATCAGCCCCAGCATTTT. Translating gives CSAGVGNQPQHF. The rearrangement uses TRBV20-1 and TRBJ1-5, with a tentative D call TRBD1 (5 bases). V gave up 6 bases and J gave up 4 bases, with 10 bases separating them. Germline V lookup: CDR1 DFQATT, CDR2 SNEGSKA (reference sequence). This CDR3 has 12 amino acids.

V is TRBV6-5 and J is TRBJ2-7; TRBD2 might be the D (5 bases). The CDR3 runs 14 residues. V lost 0 bases, J lost 6 bases, and 12 bases lay in between. Germline CDR1 MNHEY, CDR2 SVGAGI. CDR3 residues: CASSYSRRRAEQYF. The CDR3 DNA sequence: TGTGCCAGCAGTTACTCGAGGCGGCGGGCCGAGCAGTACTTC.

Ten or more counts support this clonotype. The chain has TRBV20-1 and TRBJ2-5; no reliable D call. V was trimmed by 5 bases and J by 5 bases, leaving 9 bases between them. CDR1 DFQATT and CDR2 SNEGSKA come from the germline V gene (reference sequence). CDR3 length equals 11 residues. CDR3: CSASRDETQYF. CDR3 sequence (DNA): TGCAGTGCTTCTAGGGATGAGACCCAGTACTTC.

This clonotype came up many times. The V and J genes are TRBV7-9 and TRBJ2-7; D gene ambiguous. Trimming pared 1 base from V and 6 bases from J, leaving 16 bases between. The CDR3 length is 15 residues. Germline V gene lookup returns CDR1 SEHNR and CDR2 FQNEAQ (reference sequence). The DNA for the CDR3 is TGTGCCAGCAGCTTAGGCAACGTTTACAGTGCCGAGCAGTACTTC. It translates to CASSLGNVYSAEQYF.

The table lists this clonotype with a few counts. The chain joins TRBV11-2 to TRBJ1-1; D remains unclear. Germline CDR1 and CDR2: SGHAT and FQNNGV. The CDR3 loop spans 13 amino acids. Trimming took 2 bases from V and 5 from J, leaving 9 bases between them. The CDR3 nucleotides are TGTGCCAGCAGCTTAACACGGTGGACTGAAGCTTTCTTT. Amino acid sequence: CASSLTRWTEAFF. Together with reference TRBV11-2 and TRBJ1-1, the CDR3 gives the full variable domain: EAGVAQSPRYKIIEKRQSVAFWCNPISGHATLYWYQQILGQGPKLLIQFQNNGVVDDSQLPKDRFSAERLKGVDSTLKIQPAKLEDSAVYLCASSLTRWTEAFFGQGTRLTVV.

This chain connects TRBV7-2 to TRBJ1-5; D remains ambiguous. CDR3 size: 15 residues. Germline CDR1 is SGHTA and CDR2 is FQGNSA. The germline V and J ends were trimmed by 1 base and 1 base, with 8 bases remaining between them. The DNA of the CDR3 is TGTGCCAGCAGCTTAGAGGGAGGGAGCAATCAGCCCCAGCATTTT. It specifies CASSLEGGSNQPQHF.

The chain has TRBV12-3 or TRBV12-4 and TRBJ1-3; TRBD1 matches at 7 bases. The CDR3 loop spans 14 amino acids. With 5 bases clipped from V and 2 bases from J, the junction kept 3 bases outside the gene matches. Here the CDR3 reads CASSNTGAGNTIYF. The CDR3 nucleotides read TGTGCCAGCAGTAATACAGGGGCTGGAAACACCATATATTTT.

In its sample, this clonotype was seen a few times. The chain uses TRBV6-1 and TRBJ2-1, with TRBD1 as a possible D gene (5 bases). Germline CDR1 is MNHNS and CDR2 is SASEGT. Between the trimmed V and J ends, which lost 10 bases and 0 bases, there was a span of 10 bases. The CDR3 runs 13 residues. The CDR3 bases are TGTGCCACCCACAGGAGCTCCTACAATGAGCAGTTCTTC. Translation: CATHRSSYNEQFF.

In its sample, this clonotype was seen many times. The chain employs TRBV28 and TRBJ2-7, with D unclear. CDR1 MDHEN and CDR2 SYDVKM come from the germline V gene. This CDR3 contains 14 residues. Trimming removed 3 bases from V and 2 bases from J, with 11 bases in between. The DNA for the CDR3 is TGTGCCAGCAGTTTCGGCGACCCTGCCTACGAGCAGTACTTC. It yields the protein CASSFGDPAYEQYF.

The V call is TRBV5-1, the J call TRBJ2-5; a weak D match, TRBD1 (6 bases). Germline CDR1 and CDR2: SGHRS and YFSETQ. The CDR3 contains 14 residues. V shed 1 base and J shed 5 bases, with 12 bases lying between them. Here the CDR3 DNA reads TGCGCCAGCAGCTTGCAACAGGGTTGGGAGACCCAGTACTTC. Residues: CASSLQQGWETQYF. The whole variable domain, remainder taken from reference TRBV5-1 and TRBJ2-5, is KAGVTQTPRYLIKTRGQQVTLSCSPISGHRSVSWYQQTPGQGLQFLFEYFSETQRNKGNFPGRFSGRQFSNSRSEMNVSTLELGDSALYLCASSLQQGWETQYFGPGTRLLVL.

Ten or more counts support this clonotype. The chain joins TRBV4-1 to TRBJ1-1; maybe TRBD1 (5 bases). The CDR3 runs to 14 residues. Germline assignment: CDR1 MGHRA and CDR2 YSYEKL. Trimming took 4 bases from V and 0 from J, leaving 9 bases between them. The CDR3 DNA reads TGCGCCAGCAGCCTGACAGTTCTGAACACTGAAGCTTTCTTT. This translates into CASSLTVLNTEAFF.

This chain uses TRBV6-6 with TRBJ2-1; 7 positions match TRBD2. V shed 8 bases and J 5 bases; nucleotides not matched to a gene: 12. This CDR3 is built from 15 residues. Germline-derived CDR1 and CDR2 are MNHNY and SVGAGI (reference sequence). The CDR3 loop reads CASLIGEAGNNEQFF. In nucleotides, the CDR3 is TGTGCCAGCCTTATTGGGGAAGCGGGGAACAATGAGCAGTTCTTC.

The table lists this clonotype with a few counts. This chain joins TRBV18 and TRBJ2-7; D is uncertain. Germline CDR1 is KGHSH and CDR2 is LQKENI. The CDR3 length is 12 residues. Trimming stripped 4 bases from V and 6 bases from J, with 10 bases between. For the CDR3, the DNA is TGTGCCAGCTCACGACAAACGGGCGAGCAGTACTTC. As protein: CASSRQTGEQYF.

The V gene is TRBV2, the J gene TRBJ2-1, with unresolved D. There are 14 residues in the CDR3. The germline V gene has CDR1 SNHLY and CDR2 FYNNEI. V lost 4 bases, J lost 0 bases, and 7 bases lay in between. In DNA, the CDR3 is TGTGCCAGCAGTGGACGCAGCTCCTACAATGAGCAGTTCTTC. Residues: CASSGRSSYNEQFF.

The chain recombines TRBV6-5 with TRBJ2-5; tentatively, D is TRBD2 (6 bases). Per the germline V gene, CDR1 is MNHEY and CDR2 is SVGAGI. Trimming stripped 5 bases from V and 5 bases from J, with 12 bases between. The CDR3 length is 13 residues. The CDR3 loop reads CASSTLAWETQYF. For the CDR3, the DNA is TGTGCCAGCAGTACACTAGCCTGGGAGACCCAGTACTTC.

The gene calls are TRBV5-1 and TRBJ2-2; perhaps D is TRBD1 or TRBD2 (5 bases each). This CDR3 region has 13 residues. CDR1 is SGHRS and CDR2 is YFSETQ in the germline V gene. Trimming removed 7 bases from V and 7 bases from J, with 14 bases in between. The CDR3 DNA follows: TGCGCCAGCGAGGGGCCCTCGGGCGGGGAGCTGTTTTTT. This encodes CASEGPSGGELFF.

This clonotype has ten or more counts. The rearrangement joins TRBV5-1 to TRBJ2-7, with D possibly matching TRBD2 (6 bases). CDR1 SGHRS and CDR2 YFSETQ come from the germline V gene. This CDR3 is built from 13 residues. V shed 4 bases and J shed 4 bases, with 12 bases lying between them. This chain's CDR3 is CASSPEGLYEQYF. The DNA for the CDR3 is TGCGCCAGCAGCCCGGAGGGCCTTTACGAGCAGTACTTC. Full variable domain (remainder filled in from reference TRBV5-1 and TRBJ2-7): KAGVTQTPRYLIKTRGQQVTLSCSPISGHRSVSWYQQTPGQGLQFLFEYFSETQRNKGNFPGRFSGRQFSNSRSEMNVSTLELGDSALYLCASSPEGLYEQYFGPGTRLTVT.